This T cell receptor (beta chain) comes out of a study of blood T cells in healthy people across ages. Study as a whole: About one barcoded TCR beta cDNA was captured per two T cells.

This clonotype showed up many times. For the second PCR, which ran for roughly 6 to 11 cycles, a sample-barcoded 5' primer and a J-beta primer mix were used. In TCRdb, the 5' RACE reads were re-called with MiXCR into one record per CDR3 protein. The sample contains 600,000 to 800,000 distinct CDR3 sequences, 45% to 60% of which appear only once. V lost 6 bases and J lost 4; bases outside the gene matches: 4. The CDR3 spans 12 residues. From germline, CDR1 is SQVTM and CDR2 ANQGSEA. The receptor comes from a woman of 80 years or more in good health. The chain links TRBV29-1 to TRBJ2-5; 8 bases line up with TRBD2. Specimen: blood. The CDR3 DNA reads as TGCAGCGTGGGAACTAGCGGAGAGACCCAGTACTTC. It specifies CSVGTSGETQYF.